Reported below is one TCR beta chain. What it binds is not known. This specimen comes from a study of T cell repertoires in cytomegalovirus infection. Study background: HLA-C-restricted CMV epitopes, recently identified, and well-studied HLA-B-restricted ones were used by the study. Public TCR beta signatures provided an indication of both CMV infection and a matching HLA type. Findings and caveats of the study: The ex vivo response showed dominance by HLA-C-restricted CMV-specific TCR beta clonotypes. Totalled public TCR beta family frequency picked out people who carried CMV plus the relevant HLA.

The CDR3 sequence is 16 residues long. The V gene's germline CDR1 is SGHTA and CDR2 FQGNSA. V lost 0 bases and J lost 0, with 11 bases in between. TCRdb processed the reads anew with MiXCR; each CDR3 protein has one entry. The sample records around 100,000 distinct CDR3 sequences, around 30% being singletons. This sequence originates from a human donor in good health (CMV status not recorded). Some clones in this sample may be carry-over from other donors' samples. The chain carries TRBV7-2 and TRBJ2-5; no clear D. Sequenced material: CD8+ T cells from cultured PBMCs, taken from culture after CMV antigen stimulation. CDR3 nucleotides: TGTGCCAGCAGCTTAGCGGAGACTGAGTACCAAGAGACCCAGTACTTC. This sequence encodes CASSLAETEYQETQYF.